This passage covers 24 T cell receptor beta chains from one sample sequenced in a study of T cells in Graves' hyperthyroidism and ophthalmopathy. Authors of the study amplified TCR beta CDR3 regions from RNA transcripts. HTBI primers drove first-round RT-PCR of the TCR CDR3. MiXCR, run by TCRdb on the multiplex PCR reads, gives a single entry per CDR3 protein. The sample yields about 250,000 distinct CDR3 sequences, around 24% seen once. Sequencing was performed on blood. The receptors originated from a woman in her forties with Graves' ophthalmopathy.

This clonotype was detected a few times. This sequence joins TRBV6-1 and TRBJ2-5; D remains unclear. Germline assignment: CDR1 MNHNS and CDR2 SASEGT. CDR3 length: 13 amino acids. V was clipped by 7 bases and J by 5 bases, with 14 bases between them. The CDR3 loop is CASTRVQRETQYF. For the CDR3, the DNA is TGTGCCAGCACTCGGGTCCAACGGGAGACCCAGTACTTC.

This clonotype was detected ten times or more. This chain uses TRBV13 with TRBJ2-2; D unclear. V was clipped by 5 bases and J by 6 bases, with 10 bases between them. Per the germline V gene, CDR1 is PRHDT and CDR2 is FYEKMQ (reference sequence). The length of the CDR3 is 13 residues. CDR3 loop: CASSPARAGELFF. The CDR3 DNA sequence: TGTGCCAGCAGCCCAGCCCGGGCCGGGGAGCTGTTTTTT.

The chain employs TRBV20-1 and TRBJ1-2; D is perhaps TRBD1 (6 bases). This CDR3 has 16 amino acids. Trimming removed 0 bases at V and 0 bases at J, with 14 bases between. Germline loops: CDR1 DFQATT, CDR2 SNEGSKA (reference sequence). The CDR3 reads CSARDPQTGSNYGYTF. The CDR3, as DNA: TGCAGTGCTAGAGACCCCCAGACAGGATCTAACTATGGCTACACCTTC.

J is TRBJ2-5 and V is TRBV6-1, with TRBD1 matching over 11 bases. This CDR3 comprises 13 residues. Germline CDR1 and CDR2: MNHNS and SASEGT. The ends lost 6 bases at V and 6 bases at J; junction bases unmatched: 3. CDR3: CASSRTGGKTQYF. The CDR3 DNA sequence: TGTGCCAGCAGCCGGACAGGGGGCAAGACCCAGTACTTC.

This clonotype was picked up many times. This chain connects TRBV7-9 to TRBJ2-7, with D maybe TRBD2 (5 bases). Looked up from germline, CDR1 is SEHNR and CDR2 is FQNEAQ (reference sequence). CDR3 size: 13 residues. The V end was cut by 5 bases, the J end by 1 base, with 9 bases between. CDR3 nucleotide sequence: TGTGCCAGCAGCCCAACTAGATCCTACGAGCAGTACTTC. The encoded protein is CASSPTRSYEQYF. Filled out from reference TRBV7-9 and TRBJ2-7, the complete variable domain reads DTGVSQNPRHKITKRGQNVTFRCDPISEHNRLYWYRQTLGQGPEFLTYFQNEAQLEKSRLLSDRFSAERPKGSFSTLEIQRTEQGDSAMYLCASSPTRSYEQYFGPGTRLTVT.

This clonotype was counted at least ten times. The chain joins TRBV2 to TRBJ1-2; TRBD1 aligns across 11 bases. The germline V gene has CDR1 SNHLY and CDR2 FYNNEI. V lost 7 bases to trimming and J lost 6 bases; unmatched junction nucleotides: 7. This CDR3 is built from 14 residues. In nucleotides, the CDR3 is TGTGCCAGCACCAGATCGGACAGGGGGCATGGCTACACCTTC. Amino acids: CASTRSDRGHGYTF. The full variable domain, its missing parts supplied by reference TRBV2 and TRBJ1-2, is EPEVTQTPSHQVTQMGQEVILRCVPISNHLYFYWYRQILGQKVEFLVSFYNNEISEKSEIFDDQFSVERPDGSNFTLKIRSTKLEDSAMYFCASTRSDRGHGYTFGSGTRLTVV.

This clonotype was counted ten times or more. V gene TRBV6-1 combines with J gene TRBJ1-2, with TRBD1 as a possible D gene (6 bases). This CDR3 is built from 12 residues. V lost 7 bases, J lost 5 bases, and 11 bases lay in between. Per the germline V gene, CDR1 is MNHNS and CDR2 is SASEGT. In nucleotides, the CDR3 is TGTGCCAGCACTGGGGGGCCATATGGCTACACCTTC. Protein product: CASTGGPYGYTF.

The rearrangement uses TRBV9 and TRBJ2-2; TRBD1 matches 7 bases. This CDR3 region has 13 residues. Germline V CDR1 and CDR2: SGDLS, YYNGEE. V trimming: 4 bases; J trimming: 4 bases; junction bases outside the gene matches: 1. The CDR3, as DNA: TGTGCCAGCAGCACAGGGGCCACCGGGGAGCTGTTTTTT. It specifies CASSTGATGELFF.

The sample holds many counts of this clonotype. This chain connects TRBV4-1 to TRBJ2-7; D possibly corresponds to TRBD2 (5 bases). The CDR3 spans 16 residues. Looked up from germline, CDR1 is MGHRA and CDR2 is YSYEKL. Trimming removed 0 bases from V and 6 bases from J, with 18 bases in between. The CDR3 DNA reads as TGCGCCAGCAGCCAAGAAGGGAGCGGCACCCGGGGCGAGCAGTACTTC. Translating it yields CASSQEGSGTRGEQYF.

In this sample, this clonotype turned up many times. The CDR3 bases are TGTGCCAGCAGCTTAATTGGACAGCTCAAAGAGACCCAGTACTTC. This gives the protein CASSLIGQLKETQYF. The genes are TRBV7-2 and TRBJ2-5; D perhaps matches TRBD1 (6 bases). This CDR3 has 15 residues. The V gene lost 2 bases and the J gene lost 3 bases, with 13 bases spanning the gap. Germline CDR1 and CDR2: SGHTA and FQGNSA.

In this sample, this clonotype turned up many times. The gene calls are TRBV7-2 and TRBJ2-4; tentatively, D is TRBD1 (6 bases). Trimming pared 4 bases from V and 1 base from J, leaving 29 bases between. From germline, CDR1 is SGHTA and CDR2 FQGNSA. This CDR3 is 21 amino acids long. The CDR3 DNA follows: TGTGCCAGCAGCTCCTTGTCGCTTCGGGACACCGCAGAGTCGGCCAAAAACATTCAGTACTTC. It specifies CASSSLSLRDTAESAKNIQYF.

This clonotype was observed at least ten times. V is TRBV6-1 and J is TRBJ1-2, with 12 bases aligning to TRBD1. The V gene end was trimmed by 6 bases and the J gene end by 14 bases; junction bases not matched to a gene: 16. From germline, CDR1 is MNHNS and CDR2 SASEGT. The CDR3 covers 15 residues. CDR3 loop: CASSPEPGTGGSKTF. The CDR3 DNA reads TGTGCCAGCAGCCCCGAACCCGGGACAGGGGGCAGTAAGACCTTC.

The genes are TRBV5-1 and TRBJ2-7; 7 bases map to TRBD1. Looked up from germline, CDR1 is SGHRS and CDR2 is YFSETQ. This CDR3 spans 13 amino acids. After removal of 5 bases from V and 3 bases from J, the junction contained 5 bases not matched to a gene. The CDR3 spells CASRWDRNYEQYF. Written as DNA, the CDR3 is TGCGCCAGCAGATGGGACAGAAACTACGAGCAGTACTTC.

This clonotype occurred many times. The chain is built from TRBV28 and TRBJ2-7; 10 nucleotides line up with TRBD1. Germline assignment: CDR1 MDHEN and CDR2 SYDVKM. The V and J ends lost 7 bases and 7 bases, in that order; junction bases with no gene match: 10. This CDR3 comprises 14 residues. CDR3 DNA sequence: TGTGCCAGCAAGATCCCGGGACAGGGGAGAGAGCAGTACTTC. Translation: CASKIPGQGREQYF.

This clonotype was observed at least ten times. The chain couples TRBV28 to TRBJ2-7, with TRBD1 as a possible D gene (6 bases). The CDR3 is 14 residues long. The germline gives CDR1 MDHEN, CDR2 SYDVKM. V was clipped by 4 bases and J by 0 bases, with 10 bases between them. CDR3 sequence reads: CASSSPGHSYEQYF. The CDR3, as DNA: TGTGCCAGCAGTTCCCCGGGACACTCCTACGAGCAGTACTTC.

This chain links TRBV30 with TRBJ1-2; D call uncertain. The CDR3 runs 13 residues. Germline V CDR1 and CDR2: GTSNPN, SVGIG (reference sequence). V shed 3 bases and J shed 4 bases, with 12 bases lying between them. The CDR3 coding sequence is TGTGCCTGGAGCTACGAGACCTCCTATGGCTACACCTTC. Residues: CAWSYETSYGYTF.

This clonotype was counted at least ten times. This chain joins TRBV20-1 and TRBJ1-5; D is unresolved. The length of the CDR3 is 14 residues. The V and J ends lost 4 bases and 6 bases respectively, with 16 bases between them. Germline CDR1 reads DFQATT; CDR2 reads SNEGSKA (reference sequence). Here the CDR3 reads CSATRGQVSQPQHF. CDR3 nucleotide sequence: TGCAGTGCTACCCGCGGGCAAGTGAGTCAGCCCCAGCATTTT.

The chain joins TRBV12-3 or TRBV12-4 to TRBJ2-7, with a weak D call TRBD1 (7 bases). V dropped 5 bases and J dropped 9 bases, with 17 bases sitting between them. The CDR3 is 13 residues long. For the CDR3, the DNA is TGTGCCAGCAGTCGGACAGGTCAGGGAGGGCAGTACTTC. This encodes CASSRTGQGGQYF.

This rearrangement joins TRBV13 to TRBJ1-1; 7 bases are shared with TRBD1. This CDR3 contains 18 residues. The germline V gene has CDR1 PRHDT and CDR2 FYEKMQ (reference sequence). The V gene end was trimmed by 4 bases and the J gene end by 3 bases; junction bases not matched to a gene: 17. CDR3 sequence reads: CASSYTGTAFRGDTEAFF. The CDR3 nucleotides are TGTGCCAGCAGCTACACCGGGACCGCCTTCAGGGGGGACACTGAAGCTTTCTTT. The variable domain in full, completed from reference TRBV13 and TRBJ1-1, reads AAGVIQSPRHLIKEKRETATLKCYPIPRHDTVYWYQQGPGQDPQFLISFYEKMQSDKGSIPDRFSAQQFSDYHSELNMSSLELGDSALYFCASSYTGTAFRGDTEAFFGQGTRLTVV.

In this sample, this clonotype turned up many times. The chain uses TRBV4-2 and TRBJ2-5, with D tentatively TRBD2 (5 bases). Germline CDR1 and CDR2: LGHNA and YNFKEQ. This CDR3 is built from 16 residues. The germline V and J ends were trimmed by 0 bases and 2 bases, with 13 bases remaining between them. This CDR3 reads CASSQETGYGQETQYF. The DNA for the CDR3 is TGTGCCAGCAGCCAAGAAACGGGGTACGGACAAGAGACCCAGTACTTC.

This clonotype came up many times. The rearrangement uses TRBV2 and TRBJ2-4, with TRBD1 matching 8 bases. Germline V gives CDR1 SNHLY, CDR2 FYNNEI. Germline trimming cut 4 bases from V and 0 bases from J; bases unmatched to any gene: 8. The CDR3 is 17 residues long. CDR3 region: CASSGLGQDLAKNIQYF. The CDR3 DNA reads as TGTGCCAGCAGTGGCTTGGGACAGGATCTAGCCAAAAACATTCAGTACTTC.

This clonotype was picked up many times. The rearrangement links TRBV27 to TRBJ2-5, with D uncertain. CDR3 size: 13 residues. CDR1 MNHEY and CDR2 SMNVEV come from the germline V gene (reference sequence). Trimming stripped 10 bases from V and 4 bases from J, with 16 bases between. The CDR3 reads CATSPMRRETQYF. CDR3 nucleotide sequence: TGTGCCACCTCCCCAATGAGGCGAGAGACCCAGTACTTC.

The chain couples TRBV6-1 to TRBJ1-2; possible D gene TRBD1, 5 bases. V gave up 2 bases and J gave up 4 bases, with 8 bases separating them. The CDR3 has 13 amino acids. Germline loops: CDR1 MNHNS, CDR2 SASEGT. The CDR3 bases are TGTGCCAGCAGTGAAAGGGGAAGCTATGGCTACACCTTC. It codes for CASSERGSYGYTF.

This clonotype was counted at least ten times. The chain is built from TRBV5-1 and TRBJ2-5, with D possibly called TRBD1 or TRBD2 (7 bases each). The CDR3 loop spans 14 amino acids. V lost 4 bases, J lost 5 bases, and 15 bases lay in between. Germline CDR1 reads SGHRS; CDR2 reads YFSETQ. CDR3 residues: CASSGGDRTETQYF. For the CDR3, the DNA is TGCGCCAGCAGCGGGGGGGACAGAACGGAGACCCAGTACTTC.